This TCR beta chain was observed in a study of blood T cell repertoires in COVID-19. The wider study: Some COVID-19 samples were acute and others convalescent; all came from the United States, Italy and Spain. From T cells, B-cell-depleted T cells, or PBMCs came the material, which was cDNA or gDNA.

Methods used by the authors: Reference gene primer amplification gave nucleated cell count estimates. Profiling relied on immunoSEQ multiplex PCR, and the TCRdb table lists in-frame clones only, not all of them. V and J calls and clone size are given by that table; D and trimming were obtained from the DNA. The top ten hold about 4% of the sample, which has 40,000 to 55,000 clones, approximately 88% seen once. With V trimmed by 0 bases and J by 2 bases, 5 bases remained unmatched. The CDR3 is 17 amino acids. In germline, CDR1 is SGHAT, CDR2 FQNNGV. This TCR came from a man aged 50 to 59 with active COVID-19. Sequencing input: peripheral blood. The chain uses TRBV11-2 and TRBJ2-1; 9 bases match TRBD2. For the CDR3, the DNA is TGTGCCAGCAGCTTAGACCTGAAGCGGGGGGCCTACAATGAGCAGTTCTTC. Amino acid sequence: CASSLDLKRGAYNEQFF.